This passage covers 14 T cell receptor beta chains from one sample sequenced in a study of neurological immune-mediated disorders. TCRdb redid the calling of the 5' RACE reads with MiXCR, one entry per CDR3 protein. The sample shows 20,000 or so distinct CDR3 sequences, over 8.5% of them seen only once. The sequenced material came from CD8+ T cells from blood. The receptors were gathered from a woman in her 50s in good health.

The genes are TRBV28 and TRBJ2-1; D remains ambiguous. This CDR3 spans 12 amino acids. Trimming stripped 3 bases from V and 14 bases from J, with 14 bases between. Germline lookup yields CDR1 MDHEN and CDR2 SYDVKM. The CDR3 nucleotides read TGTGCCAGCAGTTTGTCTGGGATGAAGGAGTTCTTC. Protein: CASSLSGMKEFF.

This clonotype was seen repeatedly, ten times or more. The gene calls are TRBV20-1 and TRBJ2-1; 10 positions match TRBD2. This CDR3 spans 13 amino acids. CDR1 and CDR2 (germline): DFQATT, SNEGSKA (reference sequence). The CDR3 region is CTGTSVTYNEQFF. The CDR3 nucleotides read TGCACAGGGACTAGCGTAACCTACAATGAGCAGTTCTTC.

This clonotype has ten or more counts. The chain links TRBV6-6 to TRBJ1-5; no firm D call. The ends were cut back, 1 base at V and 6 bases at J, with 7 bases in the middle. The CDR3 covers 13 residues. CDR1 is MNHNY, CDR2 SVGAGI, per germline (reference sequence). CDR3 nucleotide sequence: TGTGCCAGCAGTTACTTTGCCGGTCAGCCCCAGCATTTT. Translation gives CASSYFAGQPQHF.

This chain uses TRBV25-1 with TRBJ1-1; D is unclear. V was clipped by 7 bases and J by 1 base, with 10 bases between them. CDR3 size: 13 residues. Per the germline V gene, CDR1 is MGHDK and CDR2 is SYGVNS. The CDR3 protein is CASINSENTEAFF. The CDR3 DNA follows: TGTGCCAGCATTAATTCTGAGAACACTGAAGCTTTCTTT.

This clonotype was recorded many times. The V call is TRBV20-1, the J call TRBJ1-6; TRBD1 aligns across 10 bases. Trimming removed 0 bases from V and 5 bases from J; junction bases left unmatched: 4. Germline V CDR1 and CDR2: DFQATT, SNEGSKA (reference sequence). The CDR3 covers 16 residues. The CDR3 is CSARDFGQGDNSPLHF. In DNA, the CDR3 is TGCAGTGCTAGAGATTTCGGACAGGGGGATAATTCACCCCTCCACTTT.

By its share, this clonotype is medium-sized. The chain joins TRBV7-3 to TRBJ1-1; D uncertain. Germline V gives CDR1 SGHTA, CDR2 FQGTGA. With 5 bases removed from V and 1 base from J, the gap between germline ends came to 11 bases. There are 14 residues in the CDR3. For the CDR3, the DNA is TGTGCCAGCAGCCCCTGGGCGGGGAACACTGAAGCTTTCTTT. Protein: CASSPWAGNTEAFF.

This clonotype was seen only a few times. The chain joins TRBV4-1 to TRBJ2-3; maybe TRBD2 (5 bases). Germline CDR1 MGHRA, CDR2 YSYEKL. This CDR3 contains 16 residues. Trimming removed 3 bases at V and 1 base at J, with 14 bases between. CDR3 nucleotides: TGCGCCAGCAGCCAGTTTCTAGCTGTGGGCACAGATACGCAGTATTTT. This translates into CASSQFLAVGTDTQYF.

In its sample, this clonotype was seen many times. The chain's CDR3 is CSARDLASGDGYTF. CDR3 coding DNA: TGCAGTGCTAGAGATCTCGCTTCAGGGGATGGCTACACCTTC. The chain combines TRBV20-1 with TRBJ1-2, with D tentatively TRBD1 (6 bases). The germline V gene has CDR1 DFQATT and CDR2 SNEGSKA (reference sequence). This CDR3 comprises 14 residues. V was cut by 0 bases and J by 6 bases, with 14 bases left in between.

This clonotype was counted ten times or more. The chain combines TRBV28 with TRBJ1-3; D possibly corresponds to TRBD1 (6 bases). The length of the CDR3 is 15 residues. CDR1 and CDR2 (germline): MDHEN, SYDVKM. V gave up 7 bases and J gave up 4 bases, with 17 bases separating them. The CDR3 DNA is TGTGCCAGCAACCCCGACAGGCTTACCGGAAACACCATATATTTT. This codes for CASNPDRLTGNTIYF.

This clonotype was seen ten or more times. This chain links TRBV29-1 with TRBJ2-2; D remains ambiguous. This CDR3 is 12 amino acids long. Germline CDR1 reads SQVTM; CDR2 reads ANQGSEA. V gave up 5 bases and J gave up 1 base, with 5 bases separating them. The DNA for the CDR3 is TGCAGCGTTCCATTGAACACCGGGGAGCTGTTTTTT. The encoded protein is CSVPLNTGELFF.

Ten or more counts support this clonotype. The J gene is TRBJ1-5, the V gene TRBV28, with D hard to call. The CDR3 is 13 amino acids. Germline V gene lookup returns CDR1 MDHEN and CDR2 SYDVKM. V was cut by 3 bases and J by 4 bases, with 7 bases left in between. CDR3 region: CASSLYENQPQHF. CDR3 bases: TGTGCCAGCAGTTTGTATGAGAATCAGCCCCAGCATTTT.

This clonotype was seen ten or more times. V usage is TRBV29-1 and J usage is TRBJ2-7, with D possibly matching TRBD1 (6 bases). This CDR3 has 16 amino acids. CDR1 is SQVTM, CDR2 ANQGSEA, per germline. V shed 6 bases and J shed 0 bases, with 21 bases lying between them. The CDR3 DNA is TGCAGCGTGAGGATAATTAACAGGGCTAGCTCCTACGAGCAGTACTTC. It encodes CSVRIINRASSYEQYF.

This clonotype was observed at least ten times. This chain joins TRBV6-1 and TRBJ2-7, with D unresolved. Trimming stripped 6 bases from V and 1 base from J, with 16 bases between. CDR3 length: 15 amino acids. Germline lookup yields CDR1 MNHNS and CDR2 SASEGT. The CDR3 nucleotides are TGTGCCAGCAGCCCCCGAGGAGCCGCATCCTACGAGCAGTACTTC. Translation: CASSPRGAASYEQYF.

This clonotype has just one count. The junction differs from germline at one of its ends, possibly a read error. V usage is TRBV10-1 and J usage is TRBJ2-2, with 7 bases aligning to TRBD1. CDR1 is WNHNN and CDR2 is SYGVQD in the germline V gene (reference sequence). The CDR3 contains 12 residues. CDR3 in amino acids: CASDREHRGAVF. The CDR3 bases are TGCGCCAGCGACAGGGAACACCGGGGAGCTGTTTTT.